The 20 T cell receptor beta chains given below trace back to one sample, sequenced in a study of blood T cell repertoires in COVID-19. The table came from immunoSEQ multiplex PCR; TCRdb's copy has only in-frame clones and leaves some out. Among fewer than 35,000 clones, 85% to 90% were seen once, and the ten largest hold approximately 1.5%. The material sequenced was peripheral blood. Source of these receptors: a man aged 55 to 70 with active COVID-19.

CDR3 sequence reads: CASSPGQGIGELFF. In DNA, the CDR3 is TGTGCCAGCTCACCGGGACAGGGGATCGGGGAGCTGTTTTTT. The gene calls are TRBV18 and TRBJ2-2, with 10 bases that match TRBD1. Germline V gives CDR1 KGHSH, CDR2 LQKENI. J lost 7 bases, V lost 3 bases, and 2 bases had no gene match. CDR3 length: 14 amino acids.

The chain joins TRBV5-5 to TRBJ1-3; tentatively, D is TRBD1 (5 bases). CDR1 is SGHKS, CDR2 YYEKEE, per germline (reference sequence). CDR3 length equals 14 residues. Trimming removed 4 bases from V and 8 bases from J, with 16 bases in between. The chain's CDR3 is CASSRSQGEDTIYF. CDR3 in DNA: TGTGCCAGCAGCCGGTCCCAGGGTGAGGACACCATATATTTT. Variable domain in full (rest from reference TRBV5-5 and TRBJ1-3): DAGVTQSPTHLIKTRGQQVTLRCSPISGHKSVSWYQQVLGQGPQFIFQYYEKEERGRGNFPDRFSARQFPNYSSELNVNALLLGDSALYLCASSRSQGEDTIYFGEGSWLTVV.

V usage is TRBV7-8 and J usage is TRBJ1-1; no definite D call. V was shortened by 5 bases and J by 0 bases, with 13 bases between the two germline ends. The CDR3 loop spans 15 amino acids. Germline V gives CDR1 SGHVS, CDR2 FQNEAQ. The CDR3 spells CASSPSRSLNTEAFF. The CDR3 DNA reads TGTGCCAGCAGCCCGTCTAGGAGTCTGAACACTGAAGCTTTCTTT.

This chain links TRBV25-1 with TRBJ2-5; D is uncertain. Germline V gene lookup returns CDR1 MGHDK and CDR2 SYGVNS. The CDR3 runs to 13 residues. Trimming took 0 bases from V and 2 from J, leaving 4 bases between them. The CDR3 is CASSEYAQETQYF. In DNA, the CDR3 is TGTGCCAGCAGTGAATATGCGCAAGAGACCCAGTACTTC. Together with reference TRBV25-1 and TRBJ2-5, the CDR3 gives the full variable domain: EADIYQTPRYLVIGTGKKITLECSQTMGHDKMYWYQQDPGMELHLIHYSYGVNSTEKGDLSSESTVSRIRTEHFPLTLESARPSHTSQYLCASSEYAQETQYFGPGTRLLVL.

The rearrangement joins TRBV2 to TRBJ2-7; D gene uncertain. The ends were cut back, 4 bases at V and 2 bases at J, with 9 bases in the middle. Germline assignment: CDR1 SNHLY and CDR2 FYNNEI. There are 13 residues in the CDR3. CDR3 nucleotides: TGTGCCAGCAGTGGGAGAGTCCCCTACGAGCAGTACTTC. As protein: CASSGRVPYEQYF.

This clone was counted a few times. The rearrangement links TRBV7-2 to TRBJ2-1; no reliable D call. The CDR3 is 15 amino acids. Germline V gene lookup returns CDR1 SGHTA and CDR2 FQGNSA. Trimming took 2 bases from V and 7 from J, leaving 15 bases between them. Here the CDR3 reads CASSLQSTTGNEQFF. Written as DNA, the CDR3 is TGTGCCAGCAGCTTACAGTCGACGACCGGGAATGAGCAGTTCTTC.

This clone was seen only once. This chain links TRBV24-1 with TRBJ2-1, with D possibly matching TRBD2 (6 bases). Germline V gene data show CDR1 as KGHDR and CDR2 as SFDVKD. There are 15 residues in the CDR3. V lost 2 bases and J 0 bases, leaving 7 bases between the germline ends. CDR3 in DNA: TGTGCCACCAGTGATTGGGGGGACTCCTACAATGAGCAGTTCTTC. Residues: CATSDWGDSYNEQFF.

The gene calls are TRBV6-5 and TRBJ2-2, with D possibly TRBD2 on 5 matching bases. Trimming took off 6 bases at V and 5 bases at J, with 10 bases between the two ends. The CDR3 totals 13 residues. Germline V gene data show CDR1 as MNHEY and CDR2 as SVGAGI. This chain's CDR3 is CASRGALTGELFF. DNA of the CDR3: TGTGCCAGCAGGGGAGCCCTTACCGGGGAGCTGTTTTTT.

This rearrangement joins TRBV6-4 to TRBJ2-7, with 8 bases identical to TRBD2. This CDR3 has 16 amino acids. The germline CDR1 and CDR2 sequences are MRHNA and SNTAGT. The junction had 12 bases not matched to a gene; V was cut back by 4 bases and J by 4 bases. DNA for the CDR3: TGTGCCAGCAGTGGGGTAGCGGGGCCCGCCCCTTACGAGCAGTACTTC. Translation: CASSGVAGPAPYEQYF.

The chain carries TRBV4-2 and TRBJ1-1; a weak D match, TRBD1 (6 bases). The V end lost 4 bases, the J end lost 2 bases, and 20 bases lay between the germline ends. In germline, CDR1 is LGHNA, CDR2 YNFKEQ. The CDR3 contains 17 residues. CDR3 amino acids: CASSRGGAGESNTEAFF. The CDR3 coding sequence is TGTGCCAGCAGCCGGGGGGGGGCAGGCGAATCAAACACTGAAGCTTTCTTT.

The gene calls are TRBV24-1 and TRBJ2-5, with 7 bases that match TRBD2. Germline-derived CDR1 and CDR2 are KGHDR and SFDVKD. CDR3 length: 14 amino acids. V lost 3 bases and J lost 1; bases outside the gene matches: 1. The chain's CDR3 is CATSDGGGQETQYF. The CDR3 coding sequence is TGTGCCACCAGTGATGGCGGGGGCCAAGAGACCCAGTACTTC.

The V call is TRBV10-3, the J call TRBJ2-3, with D hard to call. CDR3 length: 12 amino acids. Germline values: CDR1 ENHRY, CDR2 SYGVKD. Deletions cut 8 bases from V and 0 bases from J, with 6 bases between. The DNA of the CDR3 is TGTGCCATCTCTCGGAGCACAGATACGCAGTATTTT. This encodes CAISRSTDTQYF.

The chain carries TRBV28 and TRBJ1-4; D is unclear. Germline V gene lookup returns CDR1 MDHEN and CDR2 SYDVKM. V lost 8 bases and J 7 bases, leaving 14 bases between the germline ends. CDR3 length: 13 amino acids. The CDR3 nucleotides read TGTGCCAGCCCTGTATGGGCGGGTGAAAAACTGTTTTTT. Translating it yields CASPVWAGEKLFF.

The chain employs TRBV30 and TRBJ2-3, with 12 bases matching TRBD2. The junction had 11 bases not matched to a gene; V was cut back by 6 bases and J by 4 bases. The CDR3 consists of 16 residues. Germline lookup yields CDR1 GTSNPN and CDR2 SVGIG (reference sequence). The CDR3 region is CACPTVTSGGPDTQYF. Written as DNA, the CDR3 is TGTGCCTGCCCCACAGTCACTAGCGGGGGGCCAGATACGCAGTATTTT.

The rearrangement uses TRBV10-2 and TRBJ2-1; weak D call: TRBD2 (7 bases). In germline, CDR1 is WSHSY, CDR2 SAAADI. The V gene lost 2 bases and the J gene lost 12 bases, with 14 bases spanning the gap. The CDR3 length is 13 residues. The CDR3 spells CASSETRGGWQFF. The CDR3 DNA is TGCGCCAGCAGTGAGACGAGGGGGGGCTGGCAGTTCTTC.

The rearrangement joins TRBV5-1 to TRBJ1-2; possible D gene TRBD1, 5 bases. The V gene lost 0 bases and the J gene lost 8 bases, with 23 bases spanning the gap. The germline V gene has CDR1 SGHRS and CDR2 YFSETQ. This CDR3 is built from 17 residues. CDR3 in DNA: TGCGCCAGCAGCTTGGCCGGAGACAGCTCAACCTTCGGGGGCTACACCTTC. Translated: CASSLAGDSSTFGGYTF.

This clone was observed once. This chain links TRBV12-3 or TRBV12-4 with TRBJ2-1; D may be TRBD2 (6 bases). The CDR3 spans 12 residues. Trimming removed 5 bases at V and 5 bases at J, with 7 bases between. The CDR3, as DNA: TGTGCCAGCAGTAGGACTAACAATGAGCAGTTCTTC. Encoded protein: CASSRTNNEQFF.

The J gene is TRBJ2-2, the V gene TRBV7-2; 9 bases are a match to TRBD1. The CDR3 extends over 16 amino acids. Germline CDR1 reads SGHTA; CDR2 reads FQGNSA. V trimming: 5 bases; J trimming: 7 bases; junction bases outside the gene matches: 11. The CDR3 DNA reads as TGTGCCAGCAGCCCAACCGGGACAGGGTATGGCGGGGAGCTGTTTTTT. It specifies CASSPTGTGYGGELFF.

This clone has just one count. The chain recombines TRBV5-1 with TRBJ1-4; 9 bases match TRBD1. The CDR3 totals 15 residues. Germline trimming cut 0 bases from V and 10 bases from J; bases unmatched to any gene: 7. The germline CDR1 and CDR2 sequences are SGHRS and YFSETQ. The CDR3 spells CASSLEQGAGGKLFF. The CDR3 DNA reads as TGCGCCAGCAGCTTGGAACAGGGGGCTGGGGGAAAACTGTTTTTT. The full variable domain, its missing parts supplied by reference TRBV5-1 and TRBJ1-4, is KAGVTQTPRYLIKTRGQQVTLSCSPISGHRSVSWYQQTPGQGLQFLFEYFSETQRNKGNFPGRFSGRQFSNSRSEMNVSTLELGDSALYLCASSLEQGAGGKLFFGSGTQLSVL.

The chain couples TRBV7-2 to TRBJ2-5, with D perhaps matching TRBD2 (6 bases). CDR3 length: 14 residues. From germline, CDR1 is SGHTA and CDR2 FQGNSA. V was shortened by 3 bases and J by 2 bases, with 10 bases between the two germline ends. This chain's CDR3 is CASSFPGRQETQYF. DNA for the CDR3: TGTGCCAGCAGCTTTCCGGGGAGGCAAGAGACCCAGTACTTC.